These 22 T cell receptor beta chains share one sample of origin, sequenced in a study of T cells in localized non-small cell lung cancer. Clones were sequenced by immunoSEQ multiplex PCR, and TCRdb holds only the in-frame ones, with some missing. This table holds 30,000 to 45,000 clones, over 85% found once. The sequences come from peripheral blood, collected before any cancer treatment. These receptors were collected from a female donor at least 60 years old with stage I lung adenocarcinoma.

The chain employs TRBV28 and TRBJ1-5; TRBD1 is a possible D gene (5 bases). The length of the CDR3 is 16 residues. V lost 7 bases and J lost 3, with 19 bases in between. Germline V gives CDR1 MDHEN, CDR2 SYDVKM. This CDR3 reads CASKTHATANNQPQHF. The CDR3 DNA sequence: TGTGCCAGCAAAACACACGCGACAGCTAACAATCAGCCCCAGCATTTT.

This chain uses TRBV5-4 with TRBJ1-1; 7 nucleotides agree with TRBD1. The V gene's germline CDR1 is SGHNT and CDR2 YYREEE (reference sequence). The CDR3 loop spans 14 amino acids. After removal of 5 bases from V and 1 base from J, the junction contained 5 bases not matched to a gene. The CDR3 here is CASRRQGRNTEAFF. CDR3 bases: TGTGCCAGCAGGAGACAGGGTCGGAACACTGAAGCTTTCTTT.

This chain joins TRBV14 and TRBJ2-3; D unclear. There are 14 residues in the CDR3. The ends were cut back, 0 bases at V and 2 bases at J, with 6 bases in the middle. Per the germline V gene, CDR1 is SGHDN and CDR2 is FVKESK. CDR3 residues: CASSQELLTDTQYF. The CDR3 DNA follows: TGTGCCAGCAGCCAAGAACTCCTCACAGATACGCAGTATTTT.

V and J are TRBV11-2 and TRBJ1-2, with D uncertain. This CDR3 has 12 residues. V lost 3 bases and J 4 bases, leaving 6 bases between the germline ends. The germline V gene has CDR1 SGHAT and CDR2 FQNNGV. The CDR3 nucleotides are TGTGCCAGCAGCTTGTACAGCTATGGCTACACCTTC. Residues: CASSLYSYGYTF.

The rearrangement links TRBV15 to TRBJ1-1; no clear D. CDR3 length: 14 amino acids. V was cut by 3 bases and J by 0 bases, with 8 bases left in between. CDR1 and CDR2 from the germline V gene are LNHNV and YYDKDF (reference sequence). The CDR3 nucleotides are TGTGCCACCAGCAGGCGGACGGTGAACACTGAAGCTTTCTTT. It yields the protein CATSRRTVNTEAFF.

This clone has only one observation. The CDR3 DNA reads as TGTGCCAGCAGTTTCTCCCAGGGACAGCCCCAGCATTTT. It encodes CASSFSQGQPQHF. The rearrangement uses TRBV6-5 and TRBJ1-5; perhaps TRBD1 as D (5 bases). The V gene's germline CDR1 is MNHEY and CDR2 SVGAGI. The CDR3 consists of 13 residues. V shed 4 bases and J shed 7 bases, with 11 bases lying between them.

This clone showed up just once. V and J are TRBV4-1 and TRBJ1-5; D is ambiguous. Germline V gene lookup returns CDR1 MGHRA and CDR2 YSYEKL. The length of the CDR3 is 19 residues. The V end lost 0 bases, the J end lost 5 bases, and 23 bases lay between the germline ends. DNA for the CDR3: TGCGCCAGCAGCCAAGAAAATGGTCCGGGCCTATTGGGTTATCAGCCCCAGCATTTT. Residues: CASSQENGPGLLGYQPQHF.

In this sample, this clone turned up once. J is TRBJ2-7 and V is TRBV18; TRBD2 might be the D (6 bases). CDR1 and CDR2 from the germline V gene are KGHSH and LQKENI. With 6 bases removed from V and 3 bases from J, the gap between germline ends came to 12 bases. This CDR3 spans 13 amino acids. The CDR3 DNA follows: TGTGCCAGCTCCCTCGGACTAAACTACGAGCAGTACTTC. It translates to CASSLGLNYEQYF.

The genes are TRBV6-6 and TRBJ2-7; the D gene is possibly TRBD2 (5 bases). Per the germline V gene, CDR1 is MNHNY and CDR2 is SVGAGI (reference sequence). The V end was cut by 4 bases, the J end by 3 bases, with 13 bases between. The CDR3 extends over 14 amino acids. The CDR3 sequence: CASSLVDLNYEQYF. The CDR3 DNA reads TGTGCCAGCAGTTTAGTGGACTTAAACTACGAGCAGTACTTC.

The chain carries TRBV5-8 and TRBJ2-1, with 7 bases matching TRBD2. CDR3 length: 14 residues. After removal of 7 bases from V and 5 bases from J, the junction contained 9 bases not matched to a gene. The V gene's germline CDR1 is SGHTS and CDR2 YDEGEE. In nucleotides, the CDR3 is TGTGCCAGCCGCCCCTATGCGGGGGACAATGAGCAGTTCTTC. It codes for CASRPYAGDNEQFF. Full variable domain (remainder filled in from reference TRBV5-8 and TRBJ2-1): EAGVTQSPTHLIKTRGQQATLRCSPISGHTSVYWYQQALGLGLQFLLWYDEGEERNRGNFPPRFSGRQFPNYSSELNVNALELEDSALYLCASRPYAGDNEQFFGPGTRLTVL.

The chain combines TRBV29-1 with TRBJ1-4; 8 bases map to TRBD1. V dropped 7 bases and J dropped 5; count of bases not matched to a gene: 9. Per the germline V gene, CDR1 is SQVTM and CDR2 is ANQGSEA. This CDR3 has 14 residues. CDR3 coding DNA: TGCAGCGGTAATTCCGGGACAGGAAATGAAAAACTGTTTTTT. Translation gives CSGNSGTGNEKLFF. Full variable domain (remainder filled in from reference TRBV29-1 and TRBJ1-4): SAVISQKPSRDICQRGTSLTIQCQVDSQVTMMFWYRQQPGQSLTLIATANQGSEATYESGFVIDKFPISRPNLTFSTLTVSNMSPEDSSIYLCSGNSGTGNEKLFFGSGTQLSVL.

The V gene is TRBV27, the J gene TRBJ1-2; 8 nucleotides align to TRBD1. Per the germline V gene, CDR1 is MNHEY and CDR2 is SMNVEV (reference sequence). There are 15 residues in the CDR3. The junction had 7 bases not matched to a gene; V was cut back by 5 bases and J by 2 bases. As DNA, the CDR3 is TGTGCCAGCAGTCTCAAGACAGGGGCCAACTATGGCTACACCTTC. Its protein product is CASSLKTGANYGYTF.

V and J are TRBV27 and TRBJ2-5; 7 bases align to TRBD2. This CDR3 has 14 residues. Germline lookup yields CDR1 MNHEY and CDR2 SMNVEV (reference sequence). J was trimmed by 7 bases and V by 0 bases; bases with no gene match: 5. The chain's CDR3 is CASSLSGEGRTQYF. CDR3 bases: TGTGCCAGCAGTTTATCGGGGGAGGGGAGGACCCAGTACTTC.

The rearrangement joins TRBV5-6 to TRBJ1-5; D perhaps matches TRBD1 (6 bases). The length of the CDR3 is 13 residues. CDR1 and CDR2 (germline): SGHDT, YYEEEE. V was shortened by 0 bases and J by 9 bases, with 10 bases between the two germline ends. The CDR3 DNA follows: TGTGCCAGCAGCTTGGAGCGAGGGGGGCCCCAGCATTTT. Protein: CASSLERGGPQHF.

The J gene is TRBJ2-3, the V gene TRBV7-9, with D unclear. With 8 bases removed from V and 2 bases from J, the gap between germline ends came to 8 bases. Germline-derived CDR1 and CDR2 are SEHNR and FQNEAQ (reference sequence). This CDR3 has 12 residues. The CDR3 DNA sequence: TGTGCCAGCCGTTGGATCACAGATACGCAGTATTTT. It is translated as CASRWITDTQYF.

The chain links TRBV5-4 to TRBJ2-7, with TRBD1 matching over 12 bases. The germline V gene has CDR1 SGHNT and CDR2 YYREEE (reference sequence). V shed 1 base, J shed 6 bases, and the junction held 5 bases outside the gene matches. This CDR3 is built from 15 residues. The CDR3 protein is CASSLFGTGGAEQYV. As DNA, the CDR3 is TGTGCCAGCAGCTTGTTTGGGACAGGGGGCGCCGAGCAGTACGTC.

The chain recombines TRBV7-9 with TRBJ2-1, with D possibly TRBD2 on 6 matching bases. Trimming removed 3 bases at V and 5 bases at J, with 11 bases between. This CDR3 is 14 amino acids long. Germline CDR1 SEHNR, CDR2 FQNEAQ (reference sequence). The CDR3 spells CASSFRDLNNEQFF. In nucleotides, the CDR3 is TGTGCCAGCAGCTTCCGGGACTTAAACAATGAGCAGTTCTTC.

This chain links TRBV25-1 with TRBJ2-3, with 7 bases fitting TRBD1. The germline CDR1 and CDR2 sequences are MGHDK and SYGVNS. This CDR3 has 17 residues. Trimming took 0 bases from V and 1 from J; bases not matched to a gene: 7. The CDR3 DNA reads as TGTGCCAGCAGTGAATATAGGACAGGTAGCCGCACAGATACGCAGTATTTT. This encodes CASSEYRTGSRTDTQYF. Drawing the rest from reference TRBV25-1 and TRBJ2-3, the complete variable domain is EADIYQTPRYLVIGTGKKITLECSQTMGHDKMYWYQQDPGMELHLIHYSYGVNSTEKGDLSSESTVSRIRTEHFPLTLESARPSHTSQYLCASSEYRTGSRTDTQYFGPGTRLTVL.

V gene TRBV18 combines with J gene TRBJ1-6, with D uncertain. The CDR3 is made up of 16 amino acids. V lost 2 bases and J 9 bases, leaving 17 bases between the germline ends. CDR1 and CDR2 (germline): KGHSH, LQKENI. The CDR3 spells CASSPMGGGISSPLHF. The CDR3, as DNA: TGTGCCAGCTCACCAATGGGTGGAGGGATAAGTTCACCCCTCCACTTT.

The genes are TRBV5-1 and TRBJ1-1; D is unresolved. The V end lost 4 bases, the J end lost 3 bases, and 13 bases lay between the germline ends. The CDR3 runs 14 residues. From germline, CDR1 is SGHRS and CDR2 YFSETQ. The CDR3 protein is CASSRGGDYTEAFF. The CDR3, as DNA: TGCGCCAGCAGCCGCGGCGGAGACTACACTGAAGCTTTCTTT.

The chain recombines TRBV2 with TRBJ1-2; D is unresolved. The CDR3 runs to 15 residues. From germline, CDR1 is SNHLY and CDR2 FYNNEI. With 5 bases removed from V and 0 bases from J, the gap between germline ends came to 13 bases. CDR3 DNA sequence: TGTGCCAGCAGTATGGCAGACTTATCTAACTATGGCTACACCTTC. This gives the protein CASSMADLSNYGYTF.

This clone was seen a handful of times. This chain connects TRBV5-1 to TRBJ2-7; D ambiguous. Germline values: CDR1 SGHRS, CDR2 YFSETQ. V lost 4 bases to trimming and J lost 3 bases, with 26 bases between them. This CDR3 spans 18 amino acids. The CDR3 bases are TGCGCCAGCAGCCGACGCCGAGGTTTCGAAGGGTTTTTCTACGAGCAGTACTTC. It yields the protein CASSRRRGFEGFFYEQYF. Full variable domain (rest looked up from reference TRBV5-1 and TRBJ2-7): KAGVTQTPRYLIKTRGQQVTLSCSPISGHRSVSWYQQTPGQGLQFLFEYFSETQRNKGNFPGRFSGRQFSNSRSEMNVSTLELGDSALYLCASSRRRGFEGFFYEQYFGPGTRLTVT.